This is a list of T cell receptor beta chains from one sample in a study of blood T cell repertoires in COVID-19. Some clones are missing from TCRdb's copy, which holds only in-frame ones; the method was immunoSEQ multiplex PCR. The sample carries approximately 320,000 clones, about 91% recorded once. Sequencing input: PBMCs or T cells enriched from blood (not recorded which). All receptors come from a woman younger than 35 who had recovered from COVID-19. CDR3s include the opening cysteine and the closing phenylalanine or tryptophan. D genes are given only for firm matches. Clone size is shown for a subset of rows, as once, few, many or a class of expanded clone.

>TRBJ1-6|.|.|16|TRBV25-1
TGTGCCAGCAGTGAATGGGCCGGACAGCAGAATTCACCCCTCCACTTT
CASSEWAGQQNSPLHF
>TRBJ1-2|.|.|16|TRBV18
TGTGCCAGCTCACCATTCGGGATTCAAAGCCACTATGGCTACACCTTC
CASSPFGIQSHYGYTF
>TRBJ1-2|TRBD1|.|17|TRBV10-3
TGTGCCATCAGTGAGTCCCGGGGGGGACAGGGGAACTATGGCTACACCTTC
CAISESRGGQGNYGYTF
>TRBJ1-3|.|.|19|TRBV5-1
TGCGCCAGCAGCTTGGCCCCCAGGGGCCAGGGTCGGCCAGGAAACACCATATATTTT
CASSLAPRGQGRPGNTIYF
>TRBJ2-3|.|few|13|TRBV18
TGTGCCAGCTCACCAGACTTTCAGGATACGCAGTATTTT
CASSPDFQDTQYF
>TRBJ2-2|TRBD2|.|15|TRBV3-1/TRBV3-2
TGTGCCAGCAGCCAAGGGCGGGGGGCTGCCGGGGAGCTGTTTTTT
CASSQGRGAAGELFF
>TRBJ2-3|.|.|15|TRBV19
TGTGCCAGTAGTGGGGCGGTCCTGGGCACAGATACGCAGTATTTT
CASSGAVLGTDTQYF
>TRBJ2-3|.|once|14|TRBV29-1
TGCAGCGACGCGGGGTTCCTGAGCACAGATACGCAGTATTTT
CSDAGFLSTDTQYF
>TRBJ2-7|TRBD2|.|15|TRBV6-6
TGTGCCAGCAGTTATCGACTAGCGGGGCCCAACGAGCAGTACTTC
CASSYRLAGPNEQYF
>TRBJ1-1|.|.|14|TRBV4-2
TGTGCCAGCAGCCATCTGGACAGGAACACTGAAGCTTTCTTT
CASSHLDRNTEAFF
>TRBJ2-1|TRBD2|.|14|TRBV28
TGTGCCACTTTCCGTGGCGGGAGGGCTAATGAGCAGTTCTTC
CATFRGGRANEQFF
>TRBJ1-1|.|.|15|TRBV18
TGTGCCAGCTCACCACCGGGGGGTCGGAACACTGAAGCTTTCTTT
CASSPPGGRNTEAFF
>TRBJ2-2|.|.|16|TRBV7-6
TGTGCCAGCAGCTTAGGTCCCAAGCCAAACACCGGGGAGCTGTTTTTT
CASSLGPKPNTGELFF
>TRBJ2-5|TRBD2|.|15|TRBV5-4
TGTGCCAGCAGCCCGAGCGGGAGGGCCTCGGAGACCCAGTACTTC
CASSPSGRASETQYF
>TRBJ1-2|.|.|15|TRBV30
TGTGCCTGGAGGGAACAGCAAAATTCGATCTATGGCTACACCTTC
CAWREQQNSIYGYTF
>TRBJ1-5|.|.|16|TRBV7-2
TGTGCCAGCAGCTTAGCGATTGGAACAGGAGATCAGCCCCAGCATTTT
CASSLAIGTGDQPQHF
>TRBJ2-5|TRBD2|.|15|TRBV7-2
TGTGCCAGCAGCTTTCTAGCGGGGAGCGTGGAGACCCAGTACTTC
CASSFLAGSVETQYF
>TRBJ2-1|TRBD2|.|17|TRBV18
TGTGCCAGCTCACCACTATCCGGCGGGGGGGCATACAATGAGCAGTTCTTC
CASSPLSGGGAYNEQFF
>TRBJ1-5|TRBD1|.|15|TRBV15
TGTGCCACCAGCGGGGACAGAAAGTACAATCAGCCCCAGCATTTT
CATSGDRKYNQPQHF
>TRBJ2-7|TRBD2|.|15|TRBV7-2
TGTGCCAGCAGCTTAGTTGGCGGGGGTACCTACGAGCAGTACTTC
CASSLVGGGTYEQYF
>TRBJ2-3|.|once|14|TRBV19
TGTGCCAGTAGTACCAGGGGTGGCACAGATACGCAGTATTTT
CASSTRGGTDTQYF
>TRBJ1-2|.|.|10|TRBV19
TGTGCCAGTAGTAGAGGAGGCTACACCTTC
CASSRGGYTF
>TRBJ2-1|TRBD1|.|15|TRBV5-1
TGCGCCAGCAGCTTAGGACAGGGTTTATACAATGAGCAGTTCTTC
CASSLGQGLYNEQFF
>TRBJ1-1|.|.|13|TRBV7-6
TGTGCCAGCAGCTTAGTCCGGGGGGATTTTACTTTCTTT
CASSLVRGDFTFF
>TRBJ2-1|TRBD1|few|15|TRBV13
TGTGCCAGCAGCTACCGATCAGGGGGCTCCGGTGAGCAGTTCTTC
CASSYRSGGSGEQFF
>TRBJ2-7|.|.|12|TRBV18
TGTGCCAGCTCTCTCAGCTCCTACGAGCAGTACTTC
CASSLSSYEQYF
>TRBJ1-1|TRBD1|.|13|TRBV12-3/TRBV12-4
TGTGCCAGCAGTTTAGGGGACAGGGTTGAAGCTTTCTTT
CASSLGDRVEAFF
>TRBJ1-1|TRBD1|.|15|TRBV20-1
TGCAGTGCTAGTGACGTCACAGGGGGCGTAACTGAAGCTTTCTTT
CSASDVTGGVTEAFF
>TRBJ2-4|TRBD2|.|13|TRBV7-2
TGTGCCAGCAGCTTTAGCGGGGAAAACATTCAGTACTTC
CASSFSGENIQYF
>TRBJ2-1|TRBD2|.|15|TRBV7-3
TGTGCCAGCAGCCCACCGGGACTAAGGTACAATGAGCAGTTCTTC
CASSPPGLRYNEQFF
>TRBJ2-5|TRBD2|once|16|TRBV11-2
TGTGCCAGCAGCTTTCCACTAGCGGGTTCCCAAGAGACCCAGTACTTC
CASSFPLAGSQETQYF
>TRBJ2-1|.|.|16|TRBV13
TGTGCCAGCAGCTTATCGGCGGGGGCCCCCTACAATGAGCAGTTCTTC
CASSLSAGAPYNEQFF
>TRBJ1-3|.|.|14|TRBV10-3
TGTGCCATCAGTGTCCCGGGCTCTGGAAACACCATATATTTT
CAISVPGSGNTIYF
>TRBJ1-1|.|.|14|TRBV4-1
TGCGCCAGCACCTGGGGCAGGGACTCGCCTGAAGCTTTCTTT
CASTWGRDSPEAFF
>TRBJ2-1|.|.|15|TRBV19
TGTGCCAGTAGTATCATAGTCACAGAAGGTGTCGAGCAGTTCTTC
CASSIIVTEGVEQFF
>TRBJ1-3|.|few|17|TRBV7-2
TGTGCCAGCAGCACCCGGGGGTCCCGCTTCTCTGGAAACACCATATATTTT
CASSTRGSRFSGNTIYF
>TRBJ1-1|.|.|14|TRBV27
TGTGCCAGCAGTCCTCTTGCAGGGCGCTCTGAAGCTTTCTTT
CASSPLAGRSEAFF
>TRBJ2-1|.|few|20|TRBV7-8
TGTGCCAGCAGCTTAGAGGGCAGGGGATTCGCGGGGGCCTTTTACAATGAGCAGTTCTTC
CASSLEGRGFAGAFYNEQFF
>TRBJ1-4|.|.|13|TRBV5-6
TGTGCCAGCAGGCTGTTCGGGGGTGAAAAACTGTTTTTT
CASRLFGGEKLFF
>TRBJ2-7|TRBD2|.|15|TRBV6-5
TGTGCCAGCAGTTACTCGGGGGGGATGGCCTACGAGCAGTACTTC
CASSYSGGMAYEQYF
>TRBJ2-3|TRBD2|.|17|TRBV9
TGTGCCAGCAGCACCCGGACTAGCGGGCGGCGGACAGATACGCAGTATTTT
CASSTRTSGRRTDTQYF
>TRBJ2-3|.|.|14|TRBV6-5
TGTGCCAGCCTCGGGGTCTGGAGAAGAGATACGCAGTATTTT
CASLGVWRRDTQYF
>TRBJ2-7|TRBD2|.|15|TRBV3-1/TRBV3-2
TGTGCCAGCAGCCAACTAGCGGGGGGGCACCACGAGCAGTACTTC
CASSQLAGGHHEQYF
>TRBJ1-1|.|once|13|TRBV12-3/TRBV12-4
TGTGCCAGCAGTTTCTCAGTGAACACTGAAGCTTTCTTT
CASSFSVNTEAFF
>TRBJ2-7|TRBD2|.|16|TRBV7-2
TGTGCCAGCAGCTTAGGTGGGACTAGCCTGAGGTACGAGCAGTACTTC
CASSLGGTSLRYEQYF
>TRBJ1-1|TRBD1|.|19|TRBV30
TGTGCCTGCTCGCAGTGGGACCTCCGGGACAGGGGGCTTGACACTGAAGCTTTCTTT
CACSQWDLRDRGLDTEAFF
>TRBJ1-2|.|.|16|TRBV4-1
TGCGCCAGCAGCCAAGATCCCAGGGGAACTAGTTATGGCTACACCTTC
CASSQDPRGTSYGYTF
>TRBJ1-5|.|.|12|TRBV30
TGTGCCTGGGCTACCCAGGGTCAGCCCCAGCATTTT
CAWATQGQPQHF
>TRBJ2-7|TRBD2|.|14|TRBV6-6
TGTGCCAGCAGTGAGCCTAGCGGTTCCTACGAGCAGTACTTC
CASSEPSGSYEQYF
>TRBJ1-1|TRBD1|once|14|TRBV29-1
TGCAGCGTTGGTAGGGGACAGACGAACACTGAAGCTTTCTTT
CSVGRGQTNTEAFF
>TRBJ2-4|TRBD2|.|13|TRBV7-2
TGTGCCAGCAGCGGCGGGGGAAAAAACATTCAGTACTTC
CASSGGGKNIQYF
>TRBJ2-3|.|once|13|TRBV5-1
TGCGCCAGCAGCTTACACAACACAGATACGCAGTATTTT
CASSLHNTDTQYF
>TRBJ2-5|TRBD1|.|16|TRBV30
TGTGCCTGGAGTGGGGCGGGACAGGGCCTGGGTTGGGCCCAGTACTTC
CAWSGAGQGLGWAQYF
>TRBJ2-1|.|.|14|TRBV6-5
TGTGCCACCAGGTCGGGGGTGGCCTACAATGAGCAGTTCTTC
CATRSGVAYNEQFF
>TRBJ2-7|.|once|15|TRBV5-6
TGTGCCAGCAGCTTGGGGCTAGTCCCTACCTACGAGCAGTACTTC
CASSLGLVPTYEQYF